These T cell receptor beta chains were read from a single sample in a study of CD8 T cells in Susac syndrome. TCRdb analysed the immunoSEQ multiplex PCR reads with MiXCR anew, one entry per CDR3 protein. The table has approximately 160,000 distinct CDR3 sequences, roughly 95% seen once. The sequenced sample was CD4+ T cells from PBMCs. The receptors derive from a human donor in good health. Each CDR3 is given with its conserved first and last residue. Fields, in order: J gene, V gene, D gene, clone size, CDR3 protein, CDR3 DNA. The D gene is left open where the match is weak. A clone size is listed for some rows: how often the clone was seen (once, few, many), or a class if it is expanded.

TRBJ2-7 | TRBV29-1 | TRBD2 | . | CSVGLAGPYEQYF | TGCAGCGTAGGACTAGCGGGGCCCTACGAGCAGTACTTC
TRBJ1-5 | TRBV6-1 | . | . | CASSDVSRDQPQHF | TGTGCCAGCAGTGACGTAAGTCGGGATCAGCCCCAGCATTTT
TRBJ2-7 | TRBV20-1 | . | . | CSARDHSLYEQYF | TGCAGTGCTAGAGACCACTCCCTTTACGAGCAGTACTTC
TRBJ1-6 | TRBV19 | . | . | CASSTNLDSPLHF | TGTGCCAGTAGTACGAACCTGGATTCACCCCTCCACTTT
TRBJ2-1 | TRBV3-1 | . | . | CASSQASNEQFF | TGTGCCAGCAGCCAAGCATCCAATGAGCAGTTCTTC
TRBJ2-7 | TRBV27 | . | . | CASRSGPWGPYEQYF | TGTGCCAGCAGATCCGGGCCCTGGGGTCCCTACGAGCAGTACTTC
TRBJ1-1 | TRBV18 | . | . | CASSTAQNTEAFF | TGTGCCAGCTCAACGGCGCAGAACACTGAAGCTTTCTTT
TRBJ2-5 | TRBV29-1 | . | . | CSANTVGETQYF | TGCAGCGCCAACACGGTTGGTGAGACCCAGTACTTC
TRBJ1-3 | TRBV6-1 | TRBD1 | . | CASHRGGSYSGNTIYF | TGTGCCAGCCACAGGGGTGGGTCTTATAGTGGAAACACCATATATTTT
TRBJ1-4 | TRBV12-3/TRBV12-4 | . | once | CASSPDGTTNEKLFF | TGTGCCAGCAGCCCTGACGGCACAACTAATGAAAAACTGTTTTTT
TRBJ1-4 | TRBV5-1 | . | . | CASRKSGQPNEKLFF | TGCGCCAGCAGAAAGTCCGGACAGCCTAATGAAAAACTGTTTTTT
TRBJ1-5 | TRBV19 | . | . | CASSRDHYSNQPQHF | TGTGCCAGTAGTAGGGACCACTATAGCAATCAGCCCCAGCATTTT
TRBJ2-3 | TRBV13 | . | . | CASRSRSYTQYF | TGTGCCAGCAGATCCCGTTCTTATACGCAGTATTTT
TRBJ2-2 | TRBV24-1 | . | few | CATSETGKNTGELFF | TGTGCCACCAGTGAAACCGGGAAGAACACCGGGGAGCTGTTTTTT
TRBJ2-5 | TRBV20-1 | TRBD2 | . | CSAGTSVKTQYF | TGCAGTGCCGGGACTAGCGTGAAGACCCAGTACTTC
TRBJ2-2 | TRBV6-7 | . | . | CASSYPQAPLHSTGELFF | TGTGCCAGCAGTTACCCCCAGGCCCCGCTTCATAGCACCGGGGAGCTGTTTTTT
TRBJ2-5 | TRBV29-1 | . | . | CSASTSAETQYF | TGCAGCGCCTCCACTAGTGCGGAGACCCAGTACTTC
TRBJ2-7 | TRBV15 | . | . | CATSRDQGYEQYF | TGTGCCACCAGCAGAGATCAGGGCTACGAGCAGTACTTC
TRBJ1-5 | TRBV23-1 | TRBD1 | . | CASSQPGTGDDVSNQPQHF | TGCGCCAGCAGTCAACCCGGGACAGGGGATGATGTTAGCAATCAGCCCCAGCATTTT
TRBJ2-4 | TRBV6-6 | . | . | CASSSQGQPIQYF | TGTGCCAGCAGTTCACAGGGTCAGCCCATTCAGTACTTC